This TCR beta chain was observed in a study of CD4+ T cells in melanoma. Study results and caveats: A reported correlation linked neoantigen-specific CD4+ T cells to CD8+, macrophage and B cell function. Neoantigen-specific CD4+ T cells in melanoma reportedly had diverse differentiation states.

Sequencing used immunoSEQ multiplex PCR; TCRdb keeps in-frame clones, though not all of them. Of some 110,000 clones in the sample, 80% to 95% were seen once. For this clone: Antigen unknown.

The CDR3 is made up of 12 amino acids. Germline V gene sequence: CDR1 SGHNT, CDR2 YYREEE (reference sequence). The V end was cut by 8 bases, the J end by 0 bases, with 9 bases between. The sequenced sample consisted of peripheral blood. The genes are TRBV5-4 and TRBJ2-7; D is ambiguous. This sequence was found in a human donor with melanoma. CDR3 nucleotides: TGTGCCAGAGTAGCTGCCTCCTACGAGCAGTACTTC. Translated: CARVAASYEQYF.